Listed below are T cell receptor beta chains from one sample, sequenced in a study of long-term antiretroviral therapy in people with HIV. The table came from immunoSEQ multiplex PCR; TCRdb's copy has only in-frame clones and leaves some out. The data hold some 34,000 clones, with around 79% observed a single time. The material was unsorted PBMCs, obtained 1.9 years after starting antiretroviral therapy. These receptors were collected from a man between 18 and 35 years old with HIV. CDR3s include the opening cysteine and the closing phenylalanine or tryptophan. A D gene is named only where the DNA matches it firmly. The size entry is marked missing in some rows and otherwise reads once, few, many or a size class.

V,D,size,J,DNA,CDR3
TRBV6-5,NA,NA,TRBJ1-1,TGTGCCAGCGCCCTCGGAGCCGAGTCGGAAGCTTTCTTT,CASALGAESEAFF
TRBV28,NA,medium-sized,TRBJ2-2,TGTGCCAGCAGTTTCCGGGGCACCGGGGAGCTGTTTTTT,CASSFRGTGELFF
TRBV10-3,NA,NA,TRBJ2-2,TGTGCCATCAGTGAAGAGGGCAGATCCCTCACCGGGGAGCTGTTTTTT,CAISEEGRSLTGELFF
TRBV5-1,NA,NA,TRBJ1-3,TGCGCCAGCAGCTTGGGTGACAGCTTCTCTGGAAACACCATATATTTT,CASSLGDSFSGNTIYF
TRBV5-1,NA,NA,TRBJ2-7,TGCGCCAGCAGCTTTCCGTTGGAAACAGGGGAGGCCTACGAGCAGTACTTC,CASSFPLETGEAYEQYF
TRBV7-6,NA,once,TRBJ2-3,TGTGCCAGCAGCTTCAGGCTCCCAGATACGCAGTATTTT,CASSFRLPDTQYF
TRBV28,NA,NA,TRBJ1-3,TGTGCCAGCAGTGCAGGACTGCACTCTGGAAACACCATATATTTT,CASSAGLHSGNTIYF
TRBV11-2,NA,NA,TRBJ2-1,TGTGCCAGCAGCTTGGCAGGGGATGATGAGCAGTTCTTC,CASSLAGDDEQFF
TRBV27,NA,NA,TRBJ2-1,TGTGCCAGCAGTTATGGGGCGGGGGCAGGATATGAGCAGTTCTTC,CASSYGAGAGYEQFF
TRBV4-1,TRBD1,NA,TRBJ1-2,TGCGCCAGCAGCCCCCCAGGGGGAGACTATGGCTACACCTTC,CASSPPGGDYGYTF
TRBV28,NA,NA,TRBJ1-2,TGTGCCACCGTAATCCCGGGGCAATTCTATGGCTACACCTTC,CATVIPGQFYGYTF
TRBV6-1,TRBD2,NA,TRBJ2-4,TGTGCCAGCAGTTTAACGGGGGGGTCGGGAAACATTCAGTACTTC,CASSLTGGSGNIQYF
TRBV7-3,NA,NA,TRBJ2-5,TGTGCCAGCAGCACTACTCCGGGGGCCGATTGGTTCTTAATGGTACAGTACTTC,CASSTTPGADWFLMVQYF
TRBV6-6,NA,NA,TRBJ1-2,TGTGCCAGCAGAGGGACTGAAAAATATGGCTACACCTTC,CASRGTEKYGYTF
TRBV5-4,NA,NA,TRBJ2-3,TGTGCCAGCAGCTTGGGGCGTGGGAGTCCGAGCACAGATACGCAGTATTTT,CASSLGRGSPSTDTQYF
TRBV6-5,NA,NA,TRBJ1-5,TGTGCCAGCAGTTACGACGGGGCCCTTAATCAGCCCCAGCATTTT,CASSYDGALNQPQHF
TRBV19,TRBD1,NA,TRBJ2-3,TGTGCCAGTAGTATAGATCCCCCAACAAGGACAGGAGTAAGGGATACGCAGTATTTT,CASSIDPPTRTGVRDTQYF
TRBV6-4,NA,NA,TRBJ1-6,TGTGCCAGCAGTGACACCGAGCACGATAATTCACCCCTCCACTTT,CASSDTEHDNSPLHF
TRBV6-5,NA,NA,TRBJ2-6,TGTGCCAGCAGTTACTCCGGGGGAGGGGCCAACGTCCTGACTTTC,CASSYSGGGANVLTF
TRBV19,NA,once,TRBJ2-5,TGTGCCAGTAGTATGACCGCCCAAGAGACCCAGTACTTC,CASSMTAQETQYF
TRBV4-1,TRBD1,once,TRBJ1-1,TGCGCCAGCAGCCCTCGGACAGGGATAGACACTGAAGCTTTCTTT,CASSPRTGIDTEAFF
TRBV16,NA,NA,TRBJ1-1,TGTGCCAGCAGCCATATCAAGAGATACACTGAAGCTTTCTTT,CASSHIKRYTEAFF
TRBV2,NA,NA,TRBJ2-3,TGTGCCAGCCAAAACGCCGCCCTCAGCACAGATACGCAGTATTTT,CASQNAALSTDTQYF
TRBV6-5,NA,NA,TRBJ2-7,TGTGCCAGCAGTTACCAATACGGGGATCTGTACGAGCAGTACTTC,CASSYQYGDLYEQYF
TRBV5-1,NA,NA,TRBJ2-7,TGCGCCAGCAGCTTAGAGGAGGCCTTGGGGGATGAGCAGTACTTC,CASSLEEALGDEQYF
TRBV5-6,TRBD1,NA,TRBJ2-1,TGTGCCAGCAGCGGGGGGACAGGTGGTTACAATGAGCAGTTCTTC,CASSGGTGGYNEQFF
TRBV6-1,NA,NA,TRBJ2-7,TGTGCCAGCAGTGAACTGTCCTACGAGCAGTACTTC,CASSELSYEQYF
TRBV7-9,NA,NA,TRBJ2-3,TGTGCCAGCAGCCCCCCGACATTGGGGGCCTCTGATACGCAGTATTTT,CASSPPTLGASDTQYF
TRBV2,NA,few,TRBJ1-5,TGTGCCAGCAGTCCCGAGGGGGGCAGCAATCAGCCCCAGCATTTT,CASSPEGGSNQPQHF
TRBV4-2,TRBD2,NA,TRBJ2-3,TGTGCCAGCAGCCAAGACGGGACTACCACAGATACGCAGTATTTT,CASSQDGTTTDTQYF
TRBV7-6,TRBD1,NA,TRBJ2-7,TGTGCCAGCAGCTCCCCCGGGACAGGGGGCGGCGAGCAGTACTTC,CASSSPGTGGGEQYF
TRBV18,NA,once,TRBJ1-1,TGTGCCAGCTCCGTAGTCCGGGACACTGAAGCTTTCTTT,CASSVVRDTEAFF
TRBV7-8,NA,NA,TRBJ1-1,TGTGCCAGCAGCATCTATTGGGGTTTGGGGCAGGGAGGGTTAGGGAACACTGAAGCTTTCTTT,CASSIYWGLGQGGLGNTEAFF
TRBV27,NA,few,TRBJ2-1,TGTGCCAGCAGCTCCGGGATCGGCTACCGCCACTCCTACAATGAGCAGTTCTTC,CASSSGIGYRHSYNEQFF
TRBV5-5,NA,NA,TRBJ1-4,TGTGCCAGCGGATCCATATCGACTAATGAAAAACTGTTTTTT,CASGSISTNEKLFF
TRBV5-4,TRBD2,NA,TRBJ2-3,TGTGCCAGCAGCTCTTTAGGGACTAGCGGGGGCACAGATACGCAGTATTTT,CASSSLGTSGGTDTQYF
TRBV11-2,NA,NA,TRBJ2-5,TGTGCCAGCAGCTTAGATGTTGGAACCCAGTACTTC,CASSLDVGTQYF
TRBV6-5,NA,NA,TRBJ1-1,TGTGCCAGCAGTTACGGCGCCTGGAACACTGAAGCTTTCTTT,CASSYGAWNTEAFF
TRBV7-8,NA,NA,TRBJ2-2,TGTGCCAGCAGCCTTCAAAGGGTGGGGAACACCGGGGAGCTGTTTTTT,CASSLQRVGNTGELFF
TRBV28,NA,NA,TRBJ2-7,TGTGCCAGCAGCAGACAGGCCTACGAGCAGTACTTC,CASSRQAYEQYF
TRBV27,NA,few,TRBJ2-1,TGTGCCAGCAGTCTCAGGGACAATTACAATGAGCAGTTCTTC,CASSLRDNYNEQFF
TRBV7-2,NA,NA,TRBJ1-2,TGTGCCAGCAGCTTAGCGAAACAGGGCCAGAGCTACACCTTC,CASSLAKQGQSYTF
TRBV18,TRBD1,NA,TRBJ1-5,TGTGCCAGCTCACCACCGGGACAGGGGGTTGATCAGCCCCAGCATTTT,CASSPPGQGVDQPQHF
TRBV6-1,NA,NA,TRBJ1-5,TGTGCCAGCAGTGAAGCGCTGGTTTCAGGGGTGAGCCAGCCCCAGCATTTT,CASSEALVSGVSQPQHF
TRBV5-5,NA,NA,TRBJ1-1,TGTGCCAGCAGCTTGACGGACCGCCACAGGAACACTGAAGCTTTCTTT,CASSLTDRHRNTEAFF
TRBV20-1,NA,NA,TRBJ1-1,TGCAGTCCGAGGGACACTGAAGCTTTCTTT,CSPRDTEAFF
TRBV5-1,NA,NA,TRBJ2-2,TGCGCCAGCACCCCTCGGTCTTCGAACACCGGGGAGCTGTTTTTT,CASTPRSSNTGELFF
TRBV29-1,NA,NA,TRBJ2-1,TGCAGCGTTGGCTGGAGCGTGGGAAATCCGCAGTTCTTC,CSVGWSVGNPQFF
TRBV18,NA,NA,TRBJ2-2,TGTGCCAGCTCACCATCGGGGGGCAGCGGTATCACCGGGGAGCTGTTTTTT,CASSPSGGSGITGELFF
TRBV15,NA,NA,TRBJ1-4,TGTGCCACCAGCAGAGCCCGGACAGCCTCAACTAATGAAAAACTGTTTTTT,CATSRARTASTNEKLFF
TRBV14,NA,NA,TRBJ1-4,TGTGCCAGCAGCCACCTATACAGGGCTGAAAAACTGTTTTTT,CASSHLYRAEKLFF
TRBV23-1,NA,NA,TRBJ1-1,TGCGCCAGCAGTCAAAGTCAAGGCTGGTCCTTAGTTGAGGTAGCTTTCTTT,CASSQSQGWSLVEVAFF
TRBV19,NA,NA,TRBJ2-6,TGTGCCAGTCAGTCTAGAGAACTGTCCTCTGGGGCCAACGTCCTGACTTTC,CASQSRELSSGANVLTF